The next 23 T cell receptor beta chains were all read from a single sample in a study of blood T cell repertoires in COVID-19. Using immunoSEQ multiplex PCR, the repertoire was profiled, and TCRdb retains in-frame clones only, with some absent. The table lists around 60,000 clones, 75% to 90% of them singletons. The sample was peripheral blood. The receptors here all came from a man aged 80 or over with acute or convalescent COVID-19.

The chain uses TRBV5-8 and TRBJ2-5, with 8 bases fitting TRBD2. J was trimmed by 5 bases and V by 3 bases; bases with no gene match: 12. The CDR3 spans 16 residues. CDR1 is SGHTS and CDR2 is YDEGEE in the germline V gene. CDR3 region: CASSSLGTRRLETQYF. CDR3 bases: TGTGCCAGCAGCTCGCTCGGGACTAGAAGGCTCGAGACCCAGTACTTC.

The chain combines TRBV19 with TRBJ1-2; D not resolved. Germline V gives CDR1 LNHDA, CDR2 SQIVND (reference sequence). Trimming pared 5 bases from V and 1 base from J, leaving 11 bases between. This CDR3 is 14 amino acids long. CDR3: CASSDQERNYGYTF. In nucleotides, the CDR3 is TGTGCCAGTAGTGATCAGGAACGTAACTATGGCTACACCTTC.

The CDR3 DNA reads as TGTGCCAGCAGTTCCGGGACAGGGTATAGCAATCAGCCCCAGCATTTT. It translates to CASSSGTGYSNQPQHF. The gene calls are TRBV6-6 and TRBJ1-5; 9 bases map to TRBD1. J lost 0 bases, V lost 4 bases, and 4 bases had no gene match. Looked up from germline, CDR1 is MNHNY and CDR2 is SVGAGI (reference sequence). This CDR3 has 16 amino acids.

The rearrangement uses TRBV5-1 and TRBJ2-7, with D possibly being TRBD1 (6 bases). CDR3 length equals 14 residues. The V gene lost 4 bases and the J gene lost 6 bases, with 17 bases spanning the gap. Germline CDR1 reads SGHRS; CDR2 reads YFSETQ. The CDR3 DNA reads TGCGCCAGCAGCACAGGGAAAGAAGCCCGCGAGCAGTACTTC. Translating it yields CASSTGKEAREQYF.

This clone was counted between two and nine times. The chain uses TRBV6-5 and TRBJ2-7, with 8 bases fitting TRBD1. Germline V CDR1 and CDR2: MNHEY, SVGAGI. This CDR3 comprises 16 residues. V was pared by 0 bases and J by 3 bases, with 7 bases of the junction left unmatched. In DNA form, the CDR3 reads TGTGCCAGCAGTTACTCGACAGGGGACGGCTTCTACGAGCAGTACTTC. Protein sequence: CASSYSTGDGFYEQYF.

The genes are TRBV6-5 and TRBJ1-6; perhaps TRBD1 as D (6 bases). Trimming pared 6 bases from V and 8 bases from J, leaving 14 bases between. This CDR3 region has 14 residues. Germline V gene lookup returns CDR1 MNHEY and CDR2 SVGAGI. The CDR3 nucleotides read TGTGCCAGCAGGTGGACAGCTTTCGATTCACCCCTCCACTTT. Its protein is CASRWTAFDSPLHF.

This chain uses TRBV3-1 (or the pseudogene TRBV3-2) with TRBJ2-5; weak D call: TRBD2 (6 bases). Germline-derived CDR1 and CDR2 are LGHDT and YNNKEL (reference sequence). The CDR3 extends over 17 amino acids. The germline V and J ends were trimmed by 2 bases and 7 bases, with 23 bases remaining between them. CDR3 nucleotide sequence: TGTGCCAGCAGCCAATATCCGGCGGGGACGTCTTCGAGGACCCAGTACTTC. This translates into CASSQYPAGTSSRTQYF.

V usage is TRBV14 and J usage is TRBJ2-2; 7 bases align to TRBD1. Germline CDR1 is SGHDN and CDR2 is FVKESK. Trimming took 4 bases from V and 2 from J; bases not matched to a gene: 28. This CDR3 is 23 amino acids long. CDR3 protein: CASSLSTRQQAVLGTANTGELFF. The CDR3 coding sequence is TGTGCCAGCAGCCTCAGCACCCGCCAACAGGCGGTTCTTGGGACAGCAAACACCGGGGAGCTGTTTTTT.

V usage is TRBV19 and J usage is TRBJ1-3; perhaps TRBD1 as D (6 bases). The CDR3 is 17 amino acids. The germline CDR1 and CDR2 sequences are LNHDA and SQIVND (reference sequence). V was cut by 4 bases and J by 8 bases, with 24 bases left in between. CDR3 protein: CASSSLDRDTKGDTIYF. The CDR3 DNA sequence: TGTGCCAGTAGTAGCCTCGACCGGGACACCAAAGGGGACACCATATATTTT.

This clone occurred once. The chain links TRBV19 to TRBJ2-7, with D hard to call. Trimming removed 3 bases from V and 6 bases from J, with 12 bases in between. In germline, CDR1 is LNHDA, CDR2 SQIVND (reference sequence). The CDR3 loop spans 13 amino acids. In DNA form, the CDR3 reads TGTGCCAGTAGTATTGGTGTAGTCTCCGAGCAGTACTTC. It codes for CASSIGVVSEQYF.

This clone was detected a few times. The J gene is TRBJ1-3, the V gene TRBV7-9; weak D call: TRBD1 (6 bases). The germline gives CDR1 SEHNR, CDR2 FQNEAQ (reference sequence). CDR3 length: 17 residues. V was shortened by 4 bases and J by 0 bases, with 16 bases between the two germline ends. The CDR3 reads CASSYLRDTRSGNTIYF. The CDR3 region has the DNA TGTGCCAGCAGCTACCTCCGGGACACACGCTCTGGAAACACCATATATTTT.

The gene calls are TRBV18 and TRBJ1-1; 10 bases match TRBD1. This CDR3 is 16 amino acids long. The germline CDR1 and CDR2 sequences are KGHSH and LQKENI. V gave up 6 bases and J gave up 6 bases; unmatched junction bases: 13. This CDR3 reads CASSGSWGQGTPEAFF. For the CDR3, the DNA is TGTGCCAGCTCCGGGTCATGGGGACAGGGGACCCCTGAAGCTTTCTTT.

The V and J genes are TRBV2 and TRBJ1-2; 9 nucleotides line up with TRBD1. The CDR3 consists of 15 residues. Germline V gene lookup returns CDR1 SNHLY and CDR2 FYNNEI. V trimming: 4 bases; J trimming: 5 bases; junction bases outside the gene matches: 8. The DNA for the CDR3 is TGTGCCAGCAGTGGGACGGGACAGGGTCTATATGGCTACACCTTC. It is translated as CASSGTGQGLYGYTF.

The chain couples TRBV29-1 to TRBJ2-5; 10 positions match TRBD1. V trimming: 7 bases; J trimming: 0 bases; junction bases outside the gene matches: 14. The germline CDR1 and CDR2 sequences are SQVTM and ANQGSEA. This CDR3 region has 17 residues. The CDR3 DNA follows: TGCAGCGGCGGGTTCCATCAGACAGGGGGCTACCAAGAGACCCAGTACTTC. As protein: CSGGFHQTGGYQETQYF.

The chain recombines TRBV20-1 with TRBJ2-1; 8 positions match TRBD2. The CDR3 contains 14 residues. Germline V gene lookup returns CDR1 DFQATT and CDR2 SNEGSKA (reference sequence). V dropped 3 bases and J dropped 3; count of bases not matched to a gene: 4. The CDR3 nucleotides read TGCAGTGCTAGTGGGCTAGCGGGCTACAATGAGCAGTTCTTC. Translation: CSASGLAGYNEQFF.

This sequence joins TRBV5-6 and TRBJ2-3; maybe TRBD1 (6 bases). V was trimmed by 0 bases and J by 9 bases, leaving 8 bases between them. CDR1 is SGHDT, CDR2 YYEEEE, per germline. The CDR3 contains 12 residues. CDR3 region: CASSLGGTTQYF. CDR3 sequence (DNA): TGTGCCAGCAGCTTGGGGGGGACAACGCAGTATTTT.

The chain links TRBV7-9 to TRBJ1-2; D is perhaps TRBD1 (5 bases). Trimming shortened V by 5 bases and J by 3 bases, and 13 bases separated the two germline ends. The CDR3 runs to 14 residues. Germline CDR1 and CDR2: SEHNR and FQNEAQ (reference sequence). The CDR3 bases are TGTGCCAGCAGCGGGGCCTCTCCGGACTATGGCTACACCTTC. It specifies CASSGASPDYGYTF.

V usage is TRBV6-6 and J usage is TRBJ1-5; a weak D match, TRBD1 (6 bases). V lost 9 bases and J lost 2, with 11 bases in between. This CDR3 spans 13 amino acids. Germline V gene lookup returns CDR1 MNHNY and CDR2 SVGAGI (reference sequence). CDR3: CASVRTGNQPQHF. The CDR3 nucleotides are TGTGCCAGTGTTAGGACAGGCAATCAGCCCCAGCATTTT.

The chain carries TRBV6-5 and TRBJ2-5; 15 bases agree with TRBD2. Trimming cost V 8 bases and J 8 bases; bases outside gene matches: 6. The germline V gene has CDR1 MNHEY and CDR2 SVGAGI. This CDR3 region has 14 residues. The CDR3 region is CASGTSGGIGTQYF. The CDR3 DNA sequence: TGTGCCAGCGGGACTAGCGGGGGGATCGGAACCCAGTACTTC.

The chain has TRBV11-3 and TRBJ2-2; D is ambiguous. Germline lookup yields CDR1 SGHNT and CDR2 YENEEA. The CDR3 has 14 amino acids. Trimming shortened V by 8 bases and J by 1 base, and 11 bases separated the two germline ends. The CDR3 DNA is TGTGCCAGCGGGTTTGGGCGGAACACCGGGGAGCTGTTTTTT. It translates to CASGFGRNTGELFF.

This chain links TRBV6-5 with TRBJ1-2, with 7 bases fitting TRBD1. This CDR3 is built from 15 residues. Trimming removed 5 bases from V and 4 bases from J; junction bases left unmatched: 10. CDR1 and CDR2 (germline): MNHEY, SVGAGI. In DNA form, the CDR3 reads TGTGCCAGCAGTCGGGGGACAGCTGCCTCCTATGGCTACACCTTC. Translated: CASSRGTAASYGYTF.

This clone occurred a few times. CDR3 bases: TGTGCCAGCAGTTTATCCCAGAATCAGCCCCAGCATTTT. The encoded protein is CASSLSQNQPQHF. V usage is TRBV12-3 or TRBV12-4 and J usage is TRBJ1-5, with D unresolved. Trimming pared 2 bases from V and 4 bases from J, leaving 6 bases between. The CDR3 contains 13 residues.

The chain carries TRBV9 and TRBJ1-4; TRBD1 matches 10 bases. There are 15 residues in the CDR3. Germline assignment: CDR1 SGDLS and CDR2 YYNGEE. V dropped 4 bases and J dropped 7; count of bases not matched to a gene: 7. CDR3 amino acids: CASSPKTGGFEKLFF. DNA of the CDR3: TGTGCCAGCAGCCCCAAGACAGGGGGCTTTGAAAAACTGTTTTTT.